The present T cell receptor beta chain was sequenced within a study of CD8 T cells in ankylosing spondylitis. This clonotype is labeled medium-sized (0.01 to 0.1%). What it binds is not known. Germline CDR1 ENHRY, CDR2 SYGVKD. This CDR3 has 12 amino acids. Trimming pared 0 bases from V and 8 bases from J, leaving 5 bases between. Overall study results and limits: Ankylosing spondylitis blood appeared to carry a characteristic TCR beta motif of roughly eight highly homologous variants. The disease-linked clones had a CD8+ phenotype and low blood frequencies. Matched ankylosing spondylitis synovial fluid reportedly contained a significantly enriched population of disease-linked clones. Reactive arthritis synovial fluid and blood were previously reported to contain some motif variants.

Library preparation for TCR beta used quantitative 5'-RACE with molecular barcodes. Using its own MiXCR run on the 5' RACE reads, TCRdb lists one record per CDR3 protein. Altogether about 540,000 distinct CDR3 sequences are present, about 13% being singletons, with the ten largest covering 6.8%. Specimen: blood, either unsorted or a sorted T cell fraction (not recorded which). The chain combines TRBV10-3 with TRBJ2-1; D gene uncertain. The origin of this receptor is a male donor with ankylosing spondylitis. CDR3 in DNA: TGTGCCATCAGTGAGTCGCTGGATGAGCAGTTCTTC. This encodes CAISESLDEQFF.